A selection of T cell receptor beta chains follows, all from one sample in a study of chemoradiotherapy in HPV16-positive cancers. Profiling relied on immunoSEQ multiplex PCR, and the TCRdb table lists in-frame clones only, not all of them. This sample has over 15,000 clones, with 60% to 80% found just once. This sample was obtained from a patient who underwent chemoradiotherapy. The receptors were gathered from a human donor with HPV-associated anogenital cancer. Each CDR3 is given with its conserved first and last residue. A D gene is named only where the DNA matches it firmly. Part of the rows lack a size; the others show once, few, many or a class for expanded clones.

d_call: TRBD1; v_call: TRBV28; j_call: TRBJ2-1; clone_size: once; cdr3_aa: CASSLRTGTNEQFF; cdr3_nt: TGTGCCAGCAGTTTGCGGACAGGAACCAATGAGCAGTTCTTC
d_call: -; v_call: TRBV6-6; j_call: TRBJ1-2; clone_size: -; cdr3_aa: CASSYSQGSEGYTF; cdr3_nt: TGTGCCAGCAGTTACTCACAGGGTAGCGAGGGCTACACCTTC
d_call: -; v_call: TRBV30; j_call: TRBJ1-5; clone_size: -; cdr3_aa: CAWSVRGAPGQPQHF; cdr3_nt: TGTGCCTGGAGTGTACGGGGGGCGCCAGGTCAGCCCCAGCATTTT
d_call: -; v_call: TRBV5-4; j_call: TRBJ1-2; clone_size: -; cdr3_aa: CASSFQGSVGANYGYTF; cdr3_nt: TGTGCCAGCAGCTTTCAGGGTAGTGTAGGTGCAAACTATGGCTACACCTTC
d_call: -; v_call: TRBV19; j_call: TRBJ2-4; clone_size: -; cdr3_aa: CASSVDRLGRQYF; cdr3_nt: TGTGCCAGTAGTGTGGACAGACTCGGACGGCAGTACTTC
d_call: -; v_call: TRBV28; j_call: TRBJ1-1; clone_size: once; cdr3_aa: CASSLGQPMNTEAFF; cdr3_nt: TGTGCCAGCAGTTTAGGGCAGCCCATGAACACTGAAGCTTTCTTT
d_call: -; v_call: TRBV28; j_call: TRBJ1-5; clone_size: -; cdr3_aa: CASQWRGNQPQHF; cdr3_nt: TGTGCCAGTCAATGGCGCGGCAATCAGCCCCAGCATTTT
d_call: -; v_call: TRBV21-1; j_call: TRBJ2-5; clone_size: -; cdr3_aa: CASSKREQGVAETQYF; cdr3_nt: TGTGCCAGCAGCAAAAGGGAACAGGGGGTAGCGGAGACCCAGTACTTC
d_call: TRBD1; v_call: TRBV2; j_call: TRBJ2-7; clone_size: few; cdr3_aa: CASRDRGYEQYF; cdr3_nt: TGTGCCAGCAGGGACAGGGGCTACGAGCAGTACTTC
d_call: -; v_call: TRBV2; j_call: TRBJ2-7; clone_size: -; cdr3_aa: CASSRGGGSSYEQYF; cdr3_nt: TGTGCCAGCAGTCGAGGGGGGGGGAGCTCCTACGAGCAGTACTTC
d_call: TRBD1; v_call: TRBV28; j_call: TRBJ1-4; clone_size: -; cdr3_aa: CASIGVGTGHEKLFF; cdr3_nt: TGTGCCAGCATCGGAGTAGGGACAGGGCATGAAAAACTGTTTTTT
d_call: -; v_call: TRBV4-1; j_call: TRBJ2-1; clone_size: -; cdr3_aa: CASSGTTNEQFF; cdr3_nt: TGCGCCAGCAGCGGGACAACCAATGAGCAGTTCTTC
d_call: TRBD1; v_call: TRBV6-1; j_call: TRBJ1-1; clone_size: -; cdr3_aa: CASSASPGQGVEAFF; cdr3_nt: TGTGCCAGCAGTGCATCACCGGGACAGGGGGTTGAAGCTTTCTTT
d_call: -; v_call: TRBV18; j_call: TRBJ2-5; clone_size: -; cdr3_aa: CASSPMRSQETQYF; cdr3_nt: TGTGCCAGCTCACCAATGCGCTCTCAAGAGACCCAGTACTTC
d_call: -; v_call: TRBV16; j_call: TRBJ1-2; clone_size: -; cdr3_aa: CASSRGPFGNYGYTF; cdr3_nt: TGTGCCAGCAGCCGTGGCCCCTTCGGTAACTATGGCTACACCTTC
d_call: -; v_call: TRBV2; j_call: TRBJ1-1; clone_size: few; cdr3_aa: CASSEEYSLAEAFF; cdr3_nt: TGTGCCAGCAGTGAAGAATATTCGTTGGCTGAAGCTTTCTTT
d_call: -; v_call: TRBV28; j_call: TRBJ1-3; clone_size: -; cdr3_aa: CASSSAPRSGNTIYF; cdr3_nt: TGTGCCAGCAGTTCAGCGCCCCGCTCTGGAAACACCATATATTTT
d_call: -; v_call: TRBV11-3; j_call: TRBJ2-5; clone_size: -; cdr3_aa: CASKGAAGETQYF; cdr3_nt: TGTGCCTCCAAGGGGGCAGCGGGTGAGACCCAGTACTTC